The TCR beta chain described here comes from a study of cytomegalovirus exposure and HLA in healthy donors. Worth noting for this clone: Its antigen is as yet unknown.

Researchers ran the PCR with 60 Vbeta and 13 Jbeta primers. Clones were sequenced by immunoSEQ multiplex PCR, and TCRdb holds only the in-frame ones, with some missing. The sample holds 90,000 to 110,000 clones, around 77% seen once. Per the germline V gene, CDR1 is SGHVS and CDR2 is FQNEAQ. CDR3 size: 14 residues. J gave up 5 bases and V 1 base, and 2 bases lay outside the gene matches. Study conclusions and caveats: Sequencing artifact likely explains a cluster of highly shared sequence variants. Previously analyzed data showed that most TCR beta V segments were productive at a frequency of about 87% or about 30%.

The chain uses TRBV7-8 and TRBJ2-3, with 8 nucleotides matching TRBD1. This TCR was sampled from a woman in her forties in good health and CMV-seropositive. Sequencing used PBMCs. Here the CDR3 reads CASSLGTGIDTQYF. DNA for the CDR3: TGTGCCAGCAGCTTAGGGACAGGGATAGATACGCAGTATTTT.